This TCR beta chain was sequenced in a study of Graves' ophthalmopathy and Graves' hyperthyroidism. Amplification from RNA transcripts yielded the TCR beta CDR3 regions. HTBI primers served in a first-round RT-PCR, which a second-round multiplex PCR followed. TCRdb itself ran the multiplex PCR reads through MiXCR, one entry per CDR3 protein. The profile covers around 470,000 distinct CDR3 sequences, with roughly an eighth appearing a single time and roughly 9.8% taken by the ten largest. This clonotype occurred many times. A read error may explain this, as a much larger clone is one base away. The germline V gene encodes CDR1 SGHVS and CDR2 FNYEAQ. The CDR3 sequence is 14 residues long.

The chain uses TRBV7-6 and TRBJ2-2; the D call may be TRBD1 or TRBD2 (5 bases each). The sample consisted of blood. The clonotype comes from a woman in her 30s with Graves' ophthalmopathy. DNA of the CDR3: TGTGCCAGCAGCTTAGAGGGGTACACCGGGGAGCTGCTTTTT. Protein sequence: CASSLEGYTGELLF.